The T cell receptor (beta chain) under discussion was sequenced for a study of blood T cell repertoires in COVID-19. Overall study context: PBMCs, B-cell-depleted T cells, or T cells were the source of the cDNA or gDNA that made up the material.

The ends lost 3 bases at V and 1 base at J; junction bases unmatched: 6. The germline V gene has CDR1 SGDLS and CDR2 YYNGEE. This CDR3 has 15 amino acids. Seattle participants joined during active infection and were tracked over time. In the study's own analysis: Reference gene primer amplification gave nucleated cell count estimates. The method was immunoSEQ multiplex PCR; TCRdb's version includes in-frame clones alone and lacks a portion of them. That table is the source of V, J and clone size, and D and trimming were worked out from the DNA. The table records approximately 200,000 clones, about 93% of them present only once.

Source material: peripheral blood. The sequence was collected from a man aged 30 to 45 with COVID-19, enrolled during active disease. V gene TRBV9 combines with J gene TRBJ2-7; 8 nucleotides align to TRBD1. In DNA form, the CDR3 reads TGTGCCAGCAGCGCCGCGACAGGGGAATCCTACGAGCAGTACTTC. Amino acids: CASSAATGESYEQYF.